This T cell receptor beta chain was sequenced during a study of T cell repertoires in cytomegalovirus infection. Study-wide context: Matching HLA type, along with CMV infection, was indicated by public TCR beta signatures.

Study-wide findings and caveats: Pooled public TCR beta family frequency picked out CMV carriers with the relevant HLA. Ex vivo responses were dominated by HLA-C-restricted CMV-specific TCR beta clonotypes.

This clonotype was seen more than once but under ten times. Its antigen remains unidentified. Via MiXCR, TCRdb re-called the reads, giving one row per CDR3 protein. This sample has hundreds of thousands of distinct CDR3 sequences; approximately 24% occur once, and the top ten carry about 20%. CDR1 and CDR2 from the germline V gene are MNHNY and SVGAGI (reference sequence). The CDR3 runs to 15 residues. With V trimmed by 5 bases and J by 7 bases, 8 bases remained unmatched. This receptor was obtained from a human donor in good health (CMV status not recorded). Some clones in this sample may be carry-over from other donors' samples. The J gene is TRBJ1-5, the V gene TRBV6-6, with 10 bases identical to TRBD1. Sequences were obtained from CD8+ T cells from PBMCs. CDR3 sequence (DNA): TGTGCCAGCAGTCTCACCGGGACAGGGGTCCAGCCCCAGCATTTT. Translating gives CASSLTGTGVQPQHF.